This T cell receptor (beta chain) is drawn from a study of OX40 agonist ivuxolimab in advanced cancers. The germline V gene has CDR1 MDHEN and CDR2 SYDVKM. The CDR3 runs to 16 residues. The trim removed 5 bases at V and 2 bases at J, leaving 11 bases unmatched. Assay used: immunoSEQ multiplex PCR; TCRdb lists only in-frame clones, some missing. This table holds 53,000 or so clones, about 80% found once. The source material was CD4+ or CD8+ T cells sorted from blood, sampled in a trial of the OX40 agonist ivuxolimab. This TCR derives from an adult with an advanced solid tumor such as melanoma, head and neck, liver or kidney cancer. The genes are TRBV28 and TRBJ2-7; 8 bases align to TRBD1. CDR3 in DNA: TGTGCCAGCAGTGGGACAGGCGGGCAAGTTGCCTACGAGCAGTACTTC. This translates into CASSGTGGQVAYEQYF.